This paragraph covers one T cell receptor (beta chain) sequence. This entry belongs to a study of cytomegalovirus exposure and HLA in healthy donors. The germline V gene has CDR1 MGHDK and CDR2 SYGVNS. The CDR3 runs to 12 residues. With V trimmed by 8 bases and J by 8 bases, 2 bases remained unmatched. Researchers ran the PCR with 60 Vbeta and 13 Jbeta primers. Produced via immunoSEQ multiplex PCR; TCRdb's table is partial and in-frame only. This sample has around 100,000 clones, with 60% to 80% found just once. The specimen was PBMCs. The chain combines TRBV25-1 with TRBJ1-6; 8 nucleotides match TRBD1. The receptor was isolated from a man aged 50-60 years in good health and CMV-seropositive. The CDR3 spells CASGQGDSPLHF. The CDR3 bases are TGTGCCAGCGGACAGGGTGATTCACCCCTCCACTTT.